These 9 T cell receptor beta chains were all obtained from the same sample, sequenced in a study of PD-1 blockade in classical Hodgkin lymphoma. Specified time point: cycle 4 day 1 (C4D1), after less than 7 weeks of nivolumab. Every patient had relapsed following autologous stem cell transplantation, and cohorts differed in brentuximab vedotin exposure. Isolation of CD4+ T cells from thawed PBMCs was performed by magnetic negative selection. Clones were read by immunoSEQ multiplex PCR, and TCRdb kept only the in-frame ones, dropping some. The sample includes 15,000 to 25,000 clones, approximately 87% of them seen just once. The starting material was CD4+ T cells from blood, obtained before the fourth cycle of nivolumab. Receptors originate from a human donor with classical Hodgkin lymphoma.

This clone was seen a handful of times. The chain uses TRBV18 and TRBJ2-2; D call uncertain. The V gene lost 4 bases and the J gene lost 0 bases, with 6 bases spanning the gap. CDR3 length equals 14 residues. Germline V gene data show CDR1 as KGHSH and CDR2 as LQKENI. The DNA for the CDR3 is TGTGCCAGCTCACAGGTATCGAACACCGGGGAGCTGTTTTTT. As protein: CASSQVSNTGELFF.

The rearrangement joins TRBV15 to TRBJ2-3; the D gene is possibly TRBD2 (5 bases). Per germline, CDR1 LNHNV and CDR2 YYDKDF (reference sequence). The CDR3 has 13 amino acids. Trimming removed 1 base from V and 5 bases from J, with 7 bases in between. Here the CDR3 DNA reads TGTGCCACCAGCAGAGGGGGAGAAGATACGCAGTATTTT. Residues: CATSRGGEDTQYF. The full variable domain, completed using reference TRBV15 and TRBJ2-3, is DAMVIQNPRYQVTQFGKPVTLSCSQTLNHNVMYWYQQKSSQAPKLLFHYYDKDFNNEADTPDNFQSRRPNTSFCFLDIRSPGLGDTAMYLCATSRGGEDTQYFGPGTRLTVL.

This chain uses TRBV6-1 with TRBJ2-2, with 8 positions matching TRBD2. Per germline, CDR1 MNHNS and CDR2 SASEGT. V shed 1 base and J 4 bases; nucleotides not matched to a gene: 2. CDR3 length equals 15 residues. DNA of the CDR3: TGTGCCAGCAGTGAAGACGGGGGGGTCACCGGGGAGCTGTTTTTT. Amino acids: CASSEDGGVTGELFF.

J is TRBJ2-5 and V is TRBV18; D unresolved. This CDR3 spans 14 amino acids. From germline, CDR1 is KGHSH and CDR2 LQKENI. V lost 3 bases to trimming and J lost 5 bases, with 13 bases between them. CDR3 sequence: CASSPPGGTETQYF. The CDR3 region has the DNA TGTGCCAGCTCACCGCCGGGTGGAACGGAGACCCAGTACTTC.

The chain employs TRBV5-1 and TRBJ1-1; D is uncertain. Germline loops: CDR1 SGHRS, CDR2 YFSETQ. The CDR3 is 13 residues long. Between the trimmed V and J ends, which lost 2 bases and 1 base, there was a span of 6 bases. The CDR3, as DNA: TGCGCCAGCAGCTTCGGCCAGAACACTGAAGCTTTCTTT. It specifies CASSFGQNTEAFF.

V and J are TRBV5-1 and TRBJ1-2; no clear D. The CDR3 covers 14 residues. V lost 0 bases to trimming and J lost 0 bases, with 6 bases between them. Germline values: CDR1 SGHRS, CDR2 YFSETQ. CDR3 sequence (DNA): TGCGCCAGCAGCTTGGACGGTGCTAACTATGGCTACACCTTC. Translation: CASSLDGANYGYTF.

The genes are TRBV19 and TRBJ2-5, with TRBD2 matching over 10 bases. The CDR3 loop spans 16 amino acids. The V segment lost 3 bases and the J segment 3 bases; nucleotides outside the gene matches: 7. Germline values: CDR1 LNHDA, CDR2 SQIVND (reference sequence). The CDR3 here is CASSMGLAGGEETQYF. The CDR3 DNA sequence: TGTGCCAGTAGTATGGGGTTAGCGGGAGGCGAAGAGACCCAGTACTTC.

The V call is TRBV9, the J call TRBJ1-2; 7 bases match TRBD1. The CDR3 totals 15 residues. V shed 3 bases and J 0 bases; nucleotides not matched to a gene: 5. Germline loops: CDR1 SGDLS, CDR2 YYNGEE. The CDR3 spells CASSDRQGTNYGYTF. The CDR3 region has the DNA TGTGCCAGCAGCGACCGACAGGGAACTAACTATGGCTACACCTTC.

The CDR3 loop reads CASSPRRGQPPNDYTF. Written as DNA, the CDR3 is TGTGCCAGCTCACCGCGAAGGGGGCAACCACCTAATGACTACACCTTC. This chain uses TRBV18 with TRBJ1-2; 7 bases align to TRBD1. The V gene end was trimmed by 3 bases and the J gene end by 10 bases; junction bases not matched to a gene: 17. The CDR3 length is 16 residues. Germline values: CDR1 KGHSH, CDR2 LQKENI.